The present T cell receptor (beta chain) was sequenced within a study of T cell changes during pregnancy in multiple sclerosis. This table comes from immunoSEQ multiplex PCR, and its TCRdb copy is limited to in-frame clones, with some not included. The sample includes 90,000 to 130,000 clones, roughly 92% of them seen just once. CDR3 size: 16 residues. J was trimmed by 5 bases and V by 2 bases; bases with no gene match: 8. CDR1 and CDR2 from the germline V gene are SGDLS and YYNGEE. The J gene is TRBJ2-3, the V gene TRBV9, with 10 bases lining up with TRBD1. This specimen consisted of peripheral blood, obtained in the third trimester of pregnancy. The source is a female donor with multiple sclerosis, enrolled in a pregnancy study. CDR3 protein: CASSVTDRGLEDTQYF. The CDR3, as DNA: TGTGCCAGCAGCGTGACAGACAGGGGGCTGGAAGATACGCAGTATTTT.